This note documents a single T cell receptor (beta chain) sequence. This entry belongs to a study of T cell responses to AZD1222 COVID-19 vaccine. Sequenced by immunoSEQ multiplex PCR; TCRdb stores in-frame clones only, minus some. The data show some 69,000 clones, with roughly 85% seen just once and roughly 25% held by the top ten. This CDR3 contains 16 residues. Looked up from germline, CDR1 is SGHNT and CDR2 is YYREEE (reference sequence). V lost 0 bases, J lost 6 bases, and 11 bases stayed unmatched. The clonotype originates from an adult who received the AZD1222 COVID-19 vaccine. This rearrangement joins TRBV5-4 to TRBJ1-2; TRBD1 matches at 7 bases. The source material was peripheral blood, sampled 28 days after the second AZD1222 dose. CDR3 sequence: CASSLAGAGGHDGYTF. CDR3 coding DNA: TGTGCCAGCAGCTTGGCGGGGGCAGGGGGGCATGATGGCTACACCTTC.